This T cell receptor (beta chain) came from a study of T-cell reconstitution after alpha-beta-depleted transplantation in children. Study-wide points: A year post-transplant, T-cell counts and diversity derived mostly from newly produced T cells. High day-60 TCRbeta diversity in some patients came from surviving recipient T cells and thymic progenitors. About two months after transplant, alpha-beta T cells reportedly came from several hundred expanded graft clones.

This sample's TCRbeta library carried unique molecular identifier barcodes. TCRdb re-called the PCR reads with MiXCR, one entry per CDR3 protein. The repertoire holds about 600,000 distinct CDR3 sequences, with more than 20% as singletons. This clonotype was seen only a few times. Its antigen is not known. This clonotype was obtained from a boy less than two years old who had a stem cell transplant for acute myeloid leukemia, so the T cells may come from the graft donor. This material consisted of PBMCs, mostly from graft donor cells, taken 360 days after TCRalphabeta/CD19-depleted stem cell transplant.

CDR3 sequence reads: CASSYWAGSTDTQYF. The CDR3 DNA is TGTGCCAGCAGTTATTGGGCGGGGAGCACAGATACGCAGTATTTT. J is TRBJ2-3 and V is TRBV6-5; weak D call: TRBD2 (6 bases). The V and J ends lost 3 bases and 0 bases respectively, with 10 bases between them. This CDR3 is built from 15 residues. Germline-derived CDR1 and CDR2 are MNHEY and SVGAGI.